Below are 3 T cell receptor beta chains sequenced from a single sample in a study of beta chain features in type 1 diabetes. Sequenced material consisted of expressed TCRB transcripts (all of the isolated RNA was reverse transcribed). Using immunoSEQ multiplex PCR, the repertoire was profiled, and TCRdb retains in-frame clones only, with some absent. The data show some 410,000 clones, over 11% seen once. Sequenced: naive CD4+ T cells from blood. Receptor source: a man younger than 40 in good health.

This clone was detected only a few times. The chain carries TRBV9 and TRBJ2-5, with D maybe TRBD2 (5 bases). V was pared by 0 bases and J by 4 bases, with 10 bases between. Germline assignment: CDR1 SGDLS and CDR2 YYNGEE. This CDR3 spans 14 amino acids. Here the CDR3 DNA reads TGTGCCAGCAGCGTAGCCGGCCGGGGAGAGACCCAGTACTTC. It translates to CASSVAGRGETQYF.

The chain uses TRBV5-4 and TRBJ2-1; D could derive from TRBD1 or TRBD2 (6 bases each). V dropped 0 bases and J dropped 8 bases, with 18 bases sitting between them. CDR1 is SGHNT and CDR2 is YYREEE in the germline V gene (reference sequence). This CDR3 region has 16 residues. The CDR3 is CASSLVRGPRGDEQFF. The DNA of the CDR3 is TGTGCCAGCAGCTTGGTCCGGGGGCCCCGCGGGGATGAGCAGTTCTTC. The whole variable domain, remainder taken from reference TRBV5-4 and TRBJ2-1, is ETGVTQSPTHLIKTRGQQVTLRCSSQSGHNTVSWYQQALGQGPQFIFQYYREEENGRGNFPPRFSGLQFPNYSSELNVNALELDDSALYLCASSLVRGPRGDEQFFGPGTRLTVL.

This clone was recorded a few times. This rearrangement joins TRBV6-1 to TRBJ2-1, with D uncertain. This CDR3 is 15 amino acids long. Trimming pared 6 bases from V and 0 bases from J, leaving 12 bases between. Germline V gene data show CDR1 as MNHNS and CDR2 as SASEGT. Written as DNA, the CDR3 is TGTGCCAGCAGGAAACAGTTGAGCTCCTACAATGAGCAGTTCTTC. It codes for CASRKQLSSYNEQFF.